This T cell receptor (beta chain) was identified in a study of T cell repertoires in cytomegalovirus infection. TCRdb re-called the reads through MiXCR, storing one row per CDR3 protein. This table holds about 740,000 distinct CDR3 sequences, around a third found once. Many counts were recorded for this clonotype. What it recognizes is unknown. The CDR3 runs 15 residues. V shed 6 bases, J shed 4 bases, and the junction held 5 bases outside the gene matches. From germline, CDR1 is SEHNR and CDR2 FQNEAQ (reference sequence). The sequence derives from a human donor in good health (CMV status not recorded). Some clones in this sample may be carry-over from other donors' samples. The sample here was cultured PBMCs, taken from culture after CMV antigen stimulation. The V call is TRBV7-9, the J call TRBJ2-2; 10 bases match TRBD1. The CDR3 coding sequence is TGTGCCAGCAGACCGGGACAGGGGTTCACCGGGGAGCTGTTTTTT. Protein product: CASRPGQGFTGELFF.